This paragraph covers one T cell receptor (beta chain) sequence. What it binds is not known. The sample is drawn from a study of T cells after posttransplantation cyclophosphamide. Study-wide findings and caveats: Later post-transplant blood repertoires were often dominated by donor CD8+ memory clones. Tissue-infiltrating T cells from skin or gut overlapped little with blood T cells. TRB clonality was highly associated with recipient CMV seropositivity and reactivation.

The data were produced by immunoSEQ multiplex PCR, yet TCRdb's version contains in-frame clones alone and is incomplete. Of roughly 3,500 clones detected, about 69% appear once; the ten largest clones hold 56%. Control samples came 1 year after myeloablative marrow transplants with methotrexate plus calcineurin inhibitor. The material sequenced was PBMCs, taken after allogeneic stem cell transplant with calcineurin inhibitor and methotrexate. The sequence was obtained from a female patient in her forties or fifties who received an allogeneic stem cell transplant from an unrelated donor, was CMV-positive, and had acute and chronic GVHD. Some of these T cells may belong to the graft donor.

Here the CDR3 reads CASSYPQRGMNTEAFF. CDR3 nucleotides: TGTGCCAGCAGTTACCCGCAGCGAGGGATGAACACTGAAGCTTTCTTT. The rearrangement uses TRBV6-6 and TRBJ1-1, with D unclear. Looked up from germline, CDR1 is MNHNY and CDR2 is SVGAGI (reference sequence). V was clipped by 2 bases and J by 0 bases, with 13 bases between them. This CDR3 is 16 amino acids long.